Listed here is a single TCR beta chain. Looked up from germline, CDR1 is SGHRS and CDR2 is YFSETQ. Trimming stripped 2 bases from V and 1 base from J, with 10 bases between. This CDR3 is built from 15 residues. These data originate in a study of immune cell composition in non-small cell lung cancer. Normal lung sampling was at least 3 cm from the tumour, as distant as possible. TCRdb's table, derived via immunoSEQ multiplex PCR, lists solely in-frame clones and lacks some. Among more than 8,500 clones listed, roughly two thirds were seen once. The TCR originated in a human donor with non-small cell lung cancer. The sequenced sample was non-adjacent lung tissue. This chain uses TRBV5-1 with TRBJ1-5; tentatively, D is TRBD1 (5 bases). In nucleotides, the CDR3 is TGCGCCAGCAGCTTTGGGGAGGGGAGCAATCAGCCCCAGCATTTT. Its translation is CASSFGEGSNQPQHF. The variable domain in full, with the rest retrieved from reference TRBV5-1 and TRBJ1-5, is KAGVTQTPRYLIKTRGQQVTLSCSPISGHRSVSWYQQTPGQGLQFLFEYFSETQRNKGNFPGRFSGRQFSNSRSEMNVSTLELGDSALYLCASSFGEGSNQPQHFGDGTRLSIL.